The rows below give T cell receptor beta chains drawn from one sample of a study of cytomegalovirus exposure and HLA in healthy donors. The data were produced by immunoSEQ multiplex PCR, yet TCRdb's version contains in-frame clones alone and is incomplete. The data hold about 98,000 clones, with roughly nine tenths observed a single time. Material: PBMCs. All receptors come from a young woman in good health and CMV-seronegative. The CDR3 runs from the conserved cysteine through the conserved F or W.

>TRBV7-8|TRBJ2-2
CASSLVLVAGGRPGELFF
>TRBV4-3|TRBJ1-3
CASSQDLDSSGNTIYF
>TRBV6-1|TRBJ2-3
CATERGGTDTQYF
>TRBV11-2|TRBJ2-7
CASSLLRDSITYEQYF
>TRBV27|TRBJ1-2
CASSLAQGIGGYTF
>TRBV27|TRBJ2-5
CATRIGGSGRDETQYF
>TRBV4-2|TRBJ2-1
CASSQGLGQFF
>TRBV7-9|TRBJ1-2
CASSLVGGRPDGYTF
>TRBV11-2|TRBJ2-1
CASSLAQTSGRGGEFF
>TRBV7-3|TRBJ2-1
CASSLSPLGDEQFF
>TRBV5-1|TRBJ2-7
CASSRTSGNYEQYF
>TRBV9|TRBJ2-1
CASSLSGGEYNEQFF
>TRBV4-3|TRBJ1-2
CASSQVNRRGLYGYTF
>TRBV10-3|TRBJ2-2
CAIRAAPGTFPDGELFF
>TRBV6-6|TRBJ2-2
CASSPPNTGELFF
>TRBV2|TRBJ2-7
CASSVYEQYF
>TRBV7-9|TRBJ2-7
CASRTPGLASGEQYF
>TRBV29-1|TRBJ2-2
CSTRHPGQGEAGELFF
>TRBV7-7|TRBJ2-2
CASSPANTGELFF
>TRBV11-3|TRBJ1-1
CASSNDRGKAFF
>TRBV7-9|TRBJ1-1
CASSLELTEAFF
>TRBV27|TRBJ2-3
CASRMAPDTQYF
>TRBV19|TRBJ2-1
CASKRVSGSSYNEQFF